One sample yielded the 11 T cell receptor beta chains listed below, sequenced in a study of cytomegalovirus exposure and HLA in healthy donors. With 60 Vbeta and 13 Jbeta primers, the PCR was carried out. Clones were read by immunoSEQ multiplex PCR, and TCRdb kept only the in-frame ones, dropping some. The sample lists some 130,000 clones, around 74% seen once, with roughly 7.3% in the top ten. Sequencing was carried out using PBMCs. All receptors come from a male donor in good health and CMV-seronegative.

This clone was detected only once. The chain joins TRBV13 to TRBJ2-1, with 12 nucleotides matching TRBD2. The germline V gene encodes CDR1 PRHDT and CDR2 FYEKMQ (reference sequence). The CDR3 has 20 residues. Trimming cost V 2 bases and J 1 base; bases outside gene matches: 12. CDR3 loop: CASSLYTRASGRGSYNEQFF. The CDR3 nucleotides read TGTGCCAGCAGCTTATATACAAGGGCTAGCGGGAGGGGTTCCTACAATGAGCAGTTCTTC.

In this sample, this clone turned up once. This chain connects TRBV5-8 to TRBJ2-7; TRBD1 matches 7 bases. CDR1 SGHTS and CDR2 YDEGEE come from the germline V gene. This CDR3 spans 14 amino acids. V lost 4 bases and J lost 2; bases outside the gene matches: 6. CDR3 in amino acids: CASSVTGTAYEQYF. CDR3 coding DNA: TGTGCCAGCAGCGTGACCGGGACAGCCTACGAGCAGTACTTC.

This clone was seen more than once but under ten times. This chain uses TRBV5-4 with TRBJ2-7, with 9 bases lining up with TRBD1. The CDR3 length is 13 residues. With V trimmed by 5 bases and J by 7 bases, 7 bases remained unmatched. Germline CDR1 and CDR2: SGHNT and YYREEE (reference sequence). The CDR3 reads CASSSGTGNEQYF. The CDR3 DNA sequence: TGTGCCAGCAGTTCCGGGACAGGGAATGAGCAGTACTTC.

The V gene is TRBV5-4, the J gene TRBJ2-5; 10 bases align to TRBD1. The germline V gene encodes CDR1 SGHNT and CDR2 YYREEE (reference sequence). The CDR3 spans 16 residues. V was pared by 2 bases and J by 0 bases, with 4 bases of the junction left unmatched. The CDR3 coding sequence is TGTGCCAGCAGCTTCCCGGGACAGGGGTACCAAGAGACCCAGTACTTC. Translated: CASSFPGQGYQETQYF.

V usage is TRBV5-6 and J usage is TRBJ2-5; D might be TRBD1 (5 bases). CDR1 and CDR2 from the germline V gene are SGHDT and YYEEEE. This CDR3 has 15 amino acids. V lost 4 bases and J 1 base, leaving 14 bases between the germline ends. CDR3 residues: CASSNTGNRQETQYF. CDR3 DNA: TGTGCCAGCAGCAACACAGGAAATCGCCAAGAGACCCAGTACTTC.

The chain carries TRBV7-8 and TRBJ1-5; TRBD1 matches at 8 bases. V lost 5 bases, J lost 4 bases, and 4 bases stayed unmatched. This CDR3 has 14 residues. Per germline, CDR1 SGHVS and CDR2 FQNEAQ. CDR3 DNA: TGTGCCAGCAGCGTGGGACAGGTAAATCAGCCCCAGCATTTT. This translates into CASSVGQVNQPQHF.

This clone was seen a handful of times. V is TRBV27 and J is TRBJ2-3; D might be TRBD2 (7 bases). The CDR3 runs to 13 residues. The germline gives CDR1 MNHEY, CDR2 SMNVEV (reference sequence). Deletions cut 10 bases from V and 4 bases from J, with 15 bases between. DNA of the CDR3: TGTGCCACCTCCGGGGGGCCCGCAGATACGCAGTATTTT. This gives the protein CATSGGPADTQYF.

The CDR3 DNA sequence: TGTGCCAGCAGCGTAGGCCCAGGGGTGAACTACGAGCAGTACTTC. Its protein product is CASSVGPGVNYEQYF. V usage is TRBV9 and J usage is TRBJ2-5; weak D call: TRBD1 (6 bases). The DNA end lines up better with TRBJ2-7; the J call may be wrong. The germline V gene encodes CDR1 SGDLS and CDR2 YYNGEE. The CDR3 length is 15 residues.

The genes are TRBV28 and TRBJ1-4; 11 bases are a match to TRBD1. The CDR3 is made up of 16 amino acids. Germline-derived CDR1 and CDR2 are MDHEN and SYDVKM. With 4 bases clipped from V and 7 bases from J, the junction kept 8 bases outside the gene matches. CDR3: CASSYLTGTGGEKLFF. The DNA of the CDR3 is TGTGCCAGCAGTTACCTCACCGGGACAGGGGGTGAAAAACTGTTTTTT.

Notes on this clone: The junction and the germline gene differ at one end; a read error may be behind it. The chain carries TRBV6-5 and TRBJ1-1; weak D call: TRBD1 (5 bases). The CDR3 runs 13 residues. Per the germline V gene, CDR1 is MNHEY and CDR2 is SVGAGI. In DNA, the CDR3 is TGTGCCGGCAGTCCGTACAGGCCGGTAGGAGCTTTCTTT. Residues: CAGSPYRPVGAFF.

The chain couples TRBV7-3 to TRBJ1-3; the match to TRBD1 covers 8 bases. Trimming at V came to 2 bases and at J to 0 bases, leaving 0 bases not matched to a gene. Germline CDR1 reads SGHTA; CDR2 reads FQGTGA. CDR3 length equals 15 residues. CDR3: CASSLGQGSGNTIYF. In DNA, the CDR3 is TGTGCCAGCAGCTTAGGACAGGGCTCTGGAAACACCATATATTTT.